Described below is a single TCR beta chain sequence and its context. Its antigen target is currently unknown. Per-base qualities were not stored, and no clone one base away is much larger. Preparation of the library involved the immunoSEQ multiplex PCR assay. The multiplex PCR relied on a mix of 60 forward primers for TCR Vbeta segments and 13 reverse primers for TCR Jbeta segments. The CDR3 region of rearranged TCR beta genes was amplified from genomic DNA with a multiplex PCR assay. The Illumina HiSeq System was used to sequence the amplified TCR beta libraries as 87-base-pair reads. The authors' analysis ran thus. Across the 670 or so repertoires, a later analysis counted around 80 million unique TCR beta chains, 9 million to 14 million of which were shared by at least two donors. A nearest-neighbor algorithm error-corrected the raw reads and collapsed the reads into unique sequences, merging closely related sequences to remove PCR and sequencing errors. CDR3 sequences were aligned to IMGT reference sequences to assign V, D and J gene segments. Each retained sequence needed at least a six-nucleotide match to both a V gene segment and a J gene segment. A rearrangement counted as productive if the CDR3 had no stop codons and remained in frame with V and J, and every other rearrangement counted as non-productive. CDR3 was defined according to IMGT convention as the region running from the second conserved V-encoded cysteine to the conserved J-encoded phenylalanine. Sequences without an unambiguous match to a single V gene segment were excluded from the earlier analysis of about 600 of the donors. In an earlier analysis of 587 of the donors, a V segment was called functional when productive rearrangements were above 56.7%, and segregating when the standard deviation between donors exceeded 5%. A statistical classification framework was built for diagnosing cytomegalovirus status from the catalog of TCR beta chain sequences. V and J gene assignment, in a later analysis, came from comparing TCR nucleotide sequences with IMGT/GENE-DB human TR gene sequences. A later analysis assigned CDR3 sequences and most-parsimonious VDJ recombination scenarios with the TCRdist pipeline. In a later analysis, each TCR beta chain was defined by its CDR3 amino acid sequence together with its V-gene family, and reads lacking a unique V-gene family were excluded. To address suspected cross-contamination and a sequencing artifact, a later analysis removed approximately 590 highly shared, low-generation-probability nucleotide sequences. In a later analysis, a clonal expansion index for each public chain was calculated from normalized within-repertoire ranks of inferred template counts. In a later analysis, generation probabilities were computed with a VDJ recombination model fitted to out-of-frame rearrangements, and the resulting probabilities were checked against IGoR. A later analysis scored TCR-TCR, TCR-HLA and TCR-CMV co-occurrence with hypergeometric tests, applying a repertoire-size bias correction to TCR pairs. To estimate false discovery rates, a later analysis permuted the HLA or CMV assignments 20 times. In a later analysis, co-occurring TCRs were grouped using DBSCAN, with TCRdist sequence similarity added in when clustering inside HLA-allele-positive subsets. Repertoires with fewer than 30,000 or more than 120,000 public chains, plus five repertoires with anomalous nucleotide sharing, were excluded from co-occurrence clustering. TCRdb carries this immuneACCESS record with in-frame sequences only. Its versions omit some clonotypes, under half of them owing to an unresolved V gene in the studies checked, with the rest unexplained. That table furnishes V, J and clone size, whereas the DNA furnished D and trimming. Recorded for this sample are fewer than 200,000 clones; 65% to 85% of them occurred a single time. Around 0.8% of the sample goes to the ten largest clones.

CDR1 and CDR2 (SGHNT, YENEEA) derive from the germline V gene. Deletion took 3 bases off V and 1 base off J, with a span of 5 bases between the germline ends. Inclusive of the bounding cysteine and phenylalanine, the CDR3 is 13 residues long. Only CDR3 DNA is held: 39 bases, read in frame from base 1. The cohort was made up of roughly 670 healthy bone marrow donors. Cohort members were all nominally healthy when sampled, although unrecorded immune exposures were likely present. The donor tested CMV seronegative and was one of the 352 seronegative cohort members. Every donor gave a peripheral blood sample, and the peripheral blood mononuclear cells from that sample were used for TCR beta sequencing. The Qiagen DNeasy Blood Extraction Kit was used to extract genomic DNA from the blood cell samples. The data were obtained in a study of cytomegalovirus exposure and HLA in healthy donors (dated by TCRdb to 2017 to 2019). In the study overall: According to an earlier analysis of several hundred of the donors, about 179 million T cells yielded 120 million or so unique TCR beta sequences and around 300 Gb of sequence data. The study aimed to test whether signatures of past pathogen exposure could be identified by cataloging public T cell receptors. To predict cytomegalovirus infection status, the study combined high-throughput TCR immunosequencing, statistical association of individual TCRs with disease status, and machine learning. HLA typing covered class I and class II loci at four-digit resolution. A later genetic analysis used genome-wide SNP genotypes for about three fifths of the roughly 700 donors, treating that subset as a discovery cohort. Along with the approximately 650-subject first cohort, a separate validation cohort of around 120 different subjects was used. Using immunosequencing, the study profiled T cell repertoires from around 670 subjects and related those repertoires to cytomegalovirus serostatus. Donor age, sex, ethnicity and CMV serostatus were compiled alongside the repertoire data. Roughly 5 DR-DQ haplotypes were handled as single units for association and clustering, since linkage in the cohort was strong. An earlier analysis of 450 to 750 of the donors used high-throughput TCR beta sequencing to judge whether each TCR beta V gene segment behaved as functional or pseudogenic. Typing coverage varied by locus: about 629-640 donors for A, B, C, DRB1 and DQB1; under 550 for DQA1; more than 600 for DPA1; approximately 470 for DPB1. Of the approximately 400 genotyped donors, 65% to 90% were placed in the genetic ancestry cluster associated with self-reported Caucasian donors. Rather than using new phenotypic data, the later analysis identified candidate immune exposures from TCR beta sequences and from how often those sequences occurred across donors. To study patterns of TCR occurrence, a later analysis re-analyzed previously published TCR beta repertoires from around 670 donors and added high-resolution HLA genotyping. An early release that covered about 600 HLA-typed donors contained approximately 290 gigabases of sequencing data and 85 million to 100 million unique TCR sequences. Every repertoire in the discovery cohort had been generated on one and the same sequencing platform. Among over 350 genotyped donors of the cohort, an average of 235,054 unique TCR beta nucleotide sequences were sequenced per donor, about a sixth of them non-productive.

Points the paper makes about the study in general: Only TCR beta chains were sequenced in this cohort, and the absence of alpha or paired-chain data limited detectable features. In a later analysis, the rate of TCR association differed among HLA loci, with DRB1 alleles having the most associated TCRs and HLA-C alleles having the fewest. A total of fewer than 200 TCR beta chains were listed by the study as associated with cytomegalovirus. Because HLA typing was missing for some donors at each locus, association tests included only the typed subset. A further reported finding was that TCR beta sequences accurately predicted the HLA-A and HLA-B alleles for most subjects in the first cohort. The presence/absence analyses assumed that sequencing depth was roughly uniform across donors, and that assumption may not be true. A later analysis found that most CMV-associated TCR beta chains appeared HLA-restricted, with HLA associations seemingly driven largely by CMV exposure. A group of highly shared sequence variants was considered likely to be a technical artifact of the sequencing pipeline. Broadly in line with IMGT annotations, most TCR beta V segments showed up in productive rearrangements about 90% or about 30% of the time in an earlier analysis of a few hundred of the donors. Linkage disequilibrium might explain the correlated functional status among segregating V segments, but an unknown experimental factor could not be excluded. The authors suggested that the approach could potentially be extended to other disease states and immunological phenotypes. CMV serostatus was the only immune exposure information available for the cohort. Because counts were too low, approximately 18 rarely observed V segments, including chromosome 9 orphons, were excluded from the earlier analysis of about 500 of the donors. A later genetic analysis reported fewer N-insertions in productive TCRs among donors in an Asian-associated ancestry cluster than the roughly 670-donor mean. Three of the identified cytomegalovirus-associated TCR beta chains were confirmed in vitro to be specific for cytomegalovirus antigens. In a later analysis, 15,000 to 20,000 TCR beta sequences were associated with specific HLA alleles at a false discovery rate of 0.05. A later genetic analysis associated a missense DCLRE1C variant with V-gene and J-gene trimming of TCR beta chains, and an independent cohort replicated the association. The 87-base-pair reads could not distinguish some IMGT-functional V segments, including TRBV6-2 and TRBV6-3, so those segments were excluded. In a later analysis, HLA-associated TCR beta chains showed more clonal expansion and lower generation probabilities than non-associated chains that were equally common. Across donors, most TCR sequences were observed very rarely, whereas some public TCRs were present in many individuals. The classifier was reported to diagnose cytomegalovirus status with high specificity and sensitivity in both the original and validation cohorts. When HLA alleles, especially DR and DQ, strongly co-occurred, attributing TCR associations to individual alleles was difficult. A later analysis reported that several top co-occurrence clusters appeared linked to parvovirus B19, influenza, CMV and Epstein-Barr virus.

The V and J segments used are TRBV11-3 and TRBJ2-3, with no confident D gene call. The source of this sequence is a woman in her late teens or twenties in good health and CMV-seronegative. The sequenced material came from PBMCs. The CDR3 corresponds to CASSFGGTDTQYF. The DNA sequence follows: TGTGCCAGCAGCTTTGGAGGCACAGATACGCAGTATTTT.